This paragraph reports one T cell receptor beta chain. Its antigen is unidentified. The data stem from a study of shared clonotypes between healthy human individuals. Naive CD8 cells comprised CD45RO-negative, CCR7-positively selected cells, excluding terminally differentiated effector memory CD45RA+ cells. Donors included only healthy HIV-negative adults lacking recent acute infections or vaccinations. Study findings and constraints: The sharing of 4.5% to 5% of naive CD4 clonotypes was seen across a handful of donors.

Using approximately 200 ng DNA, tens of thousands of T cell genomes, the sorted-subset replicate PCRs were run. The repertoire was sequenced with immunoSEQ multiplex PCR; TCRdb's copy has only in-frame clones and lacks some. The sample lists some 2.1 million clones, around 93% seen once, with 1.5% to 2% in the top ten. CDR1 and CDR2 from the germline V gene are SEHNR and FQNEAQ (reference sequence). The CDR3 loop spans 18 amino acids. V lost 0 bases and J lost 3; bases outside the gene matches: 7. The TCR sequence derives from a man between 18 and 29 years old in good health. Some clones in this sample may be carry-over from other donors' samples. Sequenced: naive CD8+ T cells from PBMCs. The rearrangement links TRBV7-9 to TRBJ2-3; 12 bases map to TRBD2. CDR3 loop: CASSLALLLAGGTDTQYF. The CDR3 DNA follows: TGTGCCAGCAGCTTAGCCCTCTTGCTAGCGGGAGGGACAGATACGCAGTATTTT. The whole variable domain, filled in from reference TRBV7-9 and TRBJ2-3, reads DTGVSQNPRHKITKRGQNVTFRCDPISEHNRLYWYRQTLGQGPEFLTYFQNEAQLEKSRLLSDRFSAERPKGSFSTLEIQRTEQGDSAMYLCASSLALLLAGGTDTQYFGPGTRLTVL.